Here is one T cell receptor beta chain with its context. What it binds is not known. An even split of each subset's genomic DNA across several immunoSEQ plates was performed. Authors' processing steps: For the immunoSEQ data, sequences were junction-only without quality scores, so filtering differed. Sequencing used immunoSEQ multiplex PCR; TCRdb keeps in-frame clones, though not all of them. V, J and clone size are taken as reported in that table, and D and trimming were inferred from the DNA itself. This table holds approximately 640,000 clones, 72% found once. Naive CD4+ cells were CD45RA-selected; the remaining cells were memory. The sample belongs to a study of shared clonotypes between healthy human individuals. The junction had 11 bases not matched to a gene; V was cut back by 0 bases and J by 6 bases. This CDR3 spans 17 amino acids. CDR1 is LNHNV, CDR2 YYDKDF, per germline (reference sequence).

Study-wide results and caveats: Non-shared clonotypes displayed generation probabilities falling below those of clonotypes present in all four donors.

The source material was memory CD4+ T cells sorted from blood. Stated subset: CD45RA-negative fraction. The sequence was collected from a woman in her thirties in good health. The chain recombines TRBV15 with TRBJ1-2; the match to TRBD1 covers 9 bases. CDR3 sequence: CATSRDLRQGEGNGYTF. The DNA of the CDR3 is TGTGCCACCAGCAGAGATCTGCGACAGGGGGAAGGGAATGGCTACACCTTC. The full variable domain, with the rest looked up from reference TRBV15 and TRBJ1-2, is DAMVIQNPRYQVTQFGKPVTLSCSQTLNHNVMYWYQQKSSQAPKLLFHYYDKDFNNEADTPDNFQSRRPNTSFCFLDIRSPGLGDTAMYLCATSRDLRQGEGNGYTFGSGTRLTVV.